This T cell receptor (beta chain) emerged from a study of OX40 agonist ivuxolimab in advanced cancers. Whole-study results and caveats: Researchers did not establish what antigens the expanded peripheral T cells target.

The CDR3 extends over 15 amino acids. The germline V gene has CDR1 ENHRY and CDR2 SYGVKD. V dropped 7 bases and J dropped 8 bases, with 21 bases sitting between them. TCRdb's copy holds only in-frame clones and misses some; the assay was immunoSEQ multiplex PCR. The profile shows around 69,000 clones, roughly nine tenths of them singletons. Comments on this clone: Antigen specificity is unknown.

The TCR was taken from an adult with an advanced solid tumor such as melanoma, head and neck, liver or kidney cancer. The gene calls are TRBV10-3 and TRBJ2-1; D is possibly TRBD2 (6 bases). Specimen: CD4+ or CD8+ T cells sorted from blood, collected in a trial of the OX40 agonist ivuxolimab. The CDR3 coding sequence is TGTGCCATCATGAGGGACTCCTCGGGAGTGGATGAGCAGTTCTTC. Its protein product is CAIMRDSSGVDEQFF.